One and the same sample provided the 30 T cell receptor beta chains below, sequenced in a study of persistence of HIV-infected CD4 T cells. Antigens of these TCRs are unknown. Stimulation used about 9.5 ug/mL lysate from CMV-infected fibroblasts. Sorting selected CD4+ T cells upregulating both CD40 ligand and CD69. This was the immunoSEQ version 4 assay in survey mode. Profiled with immunoSEQ multiplex PCR; TCRdb holds only in-frame clones, not every one. The sample has just under 20,000 clones, approximately 80% seen once. The material was CD4+ T cells sorted from PBMCs after roughly 18-hour stimulation, obtained from a patient who received antiretroviral therapy. The receptors derive from an adult man with HIV who was CMV-seropositive.

J is TRBJ2-1 and V is TRBV19, with 9 positions matching TRBD1. The CDR3 extends over 13 amino acids. CDR1 and CDR2 from the germline V gene are LNHDA and SQIVND (reference sequence). V gave up 7 bases and J gave up 7 bases; unmatched junction bases: 5. The CDR3 DNA reads TGTGCCAGTAAGGACAGGGGCTTTAATGAGCAGTTCTTC. It is translated as CASKDRGFNEQFF.

The genes are TRBV7-2 and TRBJ2-7, with D perhaps TRBD2 (7 bases). CDR3 length: 16 residues. The germline V gene encodes CDR1 SGHTA and CDR2 FQGNSA. V lost 5 bases to trimming and J lost 5 bases, with 22 bases between them. The CDR3 nucleotides read TGTGCCAGCAGCCCCCGATGGGGGGGGGCGGGAAACGAGCAGTACTTC. Its protein is CASSPRWGGAGNEQYF.

The chain combines TRBV19 with TRBJ1-6; a weak D match, TRBD1 (5 bases). The CDR3 is made up of 14 amino acids. Trimming pared 10 bases from V and 8 bases from J, leaving 18 bases between. Per germline, CDR1 LNHDA and CDR2 SQIVND (reference sequence). The CDR3 DNA sequence: TGTGCCACCAAGCCAGGGACCGGAGATTCACCCCTCCACTTT. It codes for CATKPGTGDSPLHF.

This clone was seen a single time. V is TRBV10-3 and J is TRBJ2-2; 7 bases agree with TRBD2. The CDR3 has 14 amino acids. CDR1 ENHRY and CDR2 SYGVKD come from the germline V gene. Trimming removed 3 bases from V and 8 bases from J; junction bases left unmatched: 6. The CDR3 DNA reads as TGTGCCATCAGTGAACGGGGGGATTTGGGGGAGCTGTTTTTT. Its translation: CAISERGDLGELFF.

The chain recombines TRBV2 with TRBJ2-5; D is perhaps TRBD2 (6 bases). From germline, CDR1 is SNHLY and CDR2 FYNNEI. V was cut by 7 bases and J by 1 base, with 10 bases left in between. The CDR3 is 13 amino acids. For the CDR3, the DNA is TGTGCCAGCATCGGAGGGTCCCAAGAGACCCAGTACTTC. Translation gives CASIGGSQETQYF.

The chain has TRBV5-1 and TRBJ2-2; 12 bases are a match to TRBD1. Looked up from germline, CDR1 is SGHRS and CDR2 is YFSETQ. The CDR3 extends over 16 amino acids. The V gene end was trimmed by 3 bases and the J gene end by 6 bases; junction bases not matched to a gene: 6. The CDR3 DNA is TGCGCCAGCAGCTACCTGGGACAGGGGGCGTCCGGGGAGCTGTTTTTT. Its translation: CASSYLGQGASGELFF.

The V gene is TRBV5-8, the J gene TRBJ1-1; no clear D gene. This CDR3 has 13 residues. Trimming shortened V by 3 bases and J by 8 bases, and 14 bases separated the two germline ends. The germline gives CDR1 SGHTS, CDR2 YDEGEE. The chain's CDR3 is CASSSPPTLEAFF. CDR3 coding DNA: TGTGCCAGCAGCTCCCCCCCGACTTTGGAAGCTTTCTTT.

The rearrangement joins TRBV6-5 to TRBJ1-5; 7 bases fit TRBD1. The ends lost 6 bases at V and 6 bases at J; junction bases unmatched: 11. There are 15 residues in the CDR3. Per the germline V gene, CDR1 is MNHEY and CDR2 is SVGAGI. The CDR3 DNA follows: TGTGCCAGCAGATACGGACAGGCGGGCGGTCAGCCCCAGCATTTT. Its translation is CASRYGQAGGQPQHF.

This chain joins TRBV18 and TRBJ1-5, with D maybe TRBD1 (5 bases). Trimming stripped 5 bases from V and 3 bases from J, with 14 bases between. This CDR3 is built from 15 residues. In germline, CDR1 is KGHSH, CDR2 LQKENI. The DNA of the CDR3 is TGTGCCAGCTCAAGGGGTGCGAATGACAATCAGCCCCAGCATTTT. Encoded protein: CASSRGANDNQPQHF.

This chain connects TRBV18 to TRBJ1-1; D unresolved. Trimming took off 0 bases at V and 2 bases at J, with 1 base between the two ends. The CDR3 runs 12 residues. CDR1 and CDR2 from the germline V gene are KGHSH and LQKENI. CDR3: CASSPPNTEAFF. The CDR3 coding sequence is TGTGCCAGCTCACCACCAAACACTGAAGCTTTCTTT.

The CDR3, as DNA: TGTGCCAGCAGCGCGCTACCGGGACAGGGAAGTTCTGGAAACACCATATATTTT. Its translation is CASSALPGQGSSGNTIYF. The V and J genes are TRBV9 and TRBJ1-3, with 9 positions matching TRBD1. Losses at the gene ends were 3 bases for V and 1 base for J; bases not matched to a gene: 11. The CDR3 spans 18 residues. The germline CDR1 and CDR2 sequences are SGDLS and YYNGEE.

The chain is built from TRBV30 and TRBJ2-7; D is unresolved. Trimming removed 0 bases from V and 2 bases from J, with 8 bases in between. From germline, CDR1 is GTSNPN and CDR2 SVGIG (reference sequence). The CDR3 runs to 13 residues. CDR3 loop: CAWSVPGPYEQYF. The CDR3 coding sequence is TGTGCCTGGAGTGTACCAGGTCCCTACGAGCAGTACTTC.

This clone was seen a single time. The chain has TRBV6-5 and TRBJ2-3; TRBD2 agrees at 9 bases. V lost 6 bases to trimming and J lost 4 bases; unmatched junction nucleotides: 2. CDR1 and CDR2 from the germline V gene are MNHEY and SVGAGI. The CDR3 runs to 13 residues. As DNA, the CDR3 is TGTGCCAGCAGAGCGGGGGGACCAGATACGCAGTATTTT. Encoded protein: CASRAGGPDTQYF.

This sequence joins TRBV2 and TRBJ1-5, with a tentative D call TRBD1 (5 bases). This CDR3 is 12 amino acids long. Per the germline V gene, CDR1 is SNHLY and CDR2 is FYNNEI. V gave up 3 bases and J gave up 7 bases, with 7 bases separating them. CDR3 sequence: CASSDGDQPQHF. The CDR3 DNA is TGTGCCAGCAGTGACGGGGACCAGCCCCAGCATTTT.

The chain combines TRBV5-1 with TRBJ2-2; D may be TRBD2 (7 bases). Germline V gives CDR1 SGHRS, CDR2 YFSETQ. The CDR3 contains 15 residues. The germline V and J ends were trimmed by 4 bases and 4 bases, with 14 bases remaining between them. The CDR3 loop is CASSLGRGATGELFF. In nucleotides, the CDR3 is TGCGCCAGCAGCCTTGGACGGGGGGCCACCGGGGAGCTGTTTTTT. Filled out from reference TRBV5-1 and TRBJ2-2, the complete variable domain reads KAGVTQTPRYLIKTRGQQVTLSCSPISGHRSVSWYQQTPGQGLQFLFEYFSETQRNKGNFPGRFSGRQFSNSRSEMNVSTLELGDSALYLCASSLGRGATGELFFGEGSRLTVL.

The rearrangement joins TRBV29-1 to TRBJ1-3, with D perhaps TRBD1 (6 bases). The CDR3 totals 14 residues. Germline lookup yields CDR1 SQVTM and CDR2 ANQGSEA. The V gene lost 3 bases and the J gene lost 1 base, with 10 bases spanning the gap. The CDR3 nucleotides are TGCAGCGTTGACAGGGGATTGTCTGGAAACACCATATATTTT. This translates into CSVDRGLSGNTIYF.

CDR3 coding DNA: TGCGCCAGCCGACATACAGGGAGACCAGATACGCAGTATTTT. It yields the protein CASRHTGRPDTQYF. The rearrangement links TRBV5-1 to TRBJ2-3, with D perhaps TRBD1 (6 bases). There are 14 residues in the CDR3. V gave up 7 bases and J gave up 4 bases, with 16 bases separating them. Germline CDR1 and CDR2: SGHRS and YFSETQ. Together with reference TRBV5-1 and TRBJ2-3, the CDR3 gives the full variable domain: KAGVTQTPRYLIKTRGQQVTLSCSPISGHRSVSWYQQTPGQGLQFLFEYFSETQRNKGNFPGRFSGRQFSNSRSEMNVSTLELGDSALYLCASRHTGRPDTQYFGPGTRLTVL.

V gene TRBV3-1 (or the pseudogene TRBV3-2) combines with J gene TRBJ2-7, with no clear D. The CDR3 extends over 15 amino acids. Trimming took 0 bases from V and 6 from J, leaving 15 bases between them. Per the germline V gene, CDR1 is LGHDT and CDR2 is YNNKEL (reference sequence). The CDR3 region has the DNA TGTGCCAGCAGCCAAGATACGACATTGGGGTCCGAGCAGTACTTC. Its translation: CASSQDTTLGSEQYF.

Comment on this clone: The sample holds other DNA sequences that translate to the same CDR3. V usage is TRBV6-1 and J usage is TRBJ1-2; no definite D call. Germline V gives CDR1 MNHNS, CDR2 SASEGT. Trimming removed 1 base at V and 5 bases at J, with 5 bases between. This CDR3 has 12 amino acids. This chain's CDR3 is CASSEGKYGYTF. The CDR3 coding sequence is TGTGCCAGCAGTGAAGGGAAATATGGCTACACCTTC.

The rearrangement links TRBV5-4 to TRBJ1-3, with 12 bases lining up with TRBD1. The CDR3 runs 16 residues. The V segment lost 4 bases and the J segment 3 bases; nucleotides outside the gene matches: 5. Germline V gene sequence: CDR1 SGHNT, CDR2 YYREEE (reference sequence). CDR3 DNA: TGTGCCAGCAGCGCCGGGACAGGGGGCAGTGGAAACACCATATATTTT. This translates into CASSAGTGGSGNTIYF.

This clone was detected a few times. The J gene is TRBJ2-5, the V gene TRBV12-3 or TRBV12-4; D unclear. V was clipped by 3 bases and J by 4 bases, with 6 bases between them. The CDR3 length is 12 residues. The DNA of the CDR3 is TGTGCCAGCAGTTTCTTGGGAGAGACCCAGTACTTC. Translation: CASSFLGETQYF.

J is TRBJ2-7 and V is TRBV7-2; D possibly corresponds to TRBD1 (6 bases). Trimming stripped 5 bases from V and 3 bases from J, with 17 bases between. Per the germline V gene, CDR1 is SGHTA and CDR2 is FQGNSA. CDR3 length equals 15 residues. The CDR3 reads CASSVSGVSHYEQYF. CDR3 DNA sequence: TGTGCCAGCAGCGTCTCAGGGGTATCCCACTACGAGCAGTACTTC.

This clone showed up just once. CDR3 residues: CASSELGQGSSPLHF. CDR3 bases: TGTGCCAGCAGTGAGTTGGGGCAGGGTTCATCACCCCTCCACTTT. The chain joins TRBV6-4 to TRBJ1-6; D possibly corresponds to TRBD1 (5 bases). Germline assignment: CDR1 MRHNA and CDR2 SNTAGT. V was clipped by 3 bases and J by 10 bases, with 16 bases between them. The CDR3 has 15 residues.

The chain employs TRBV9 and TRBJ1-2, with a tentative D call TRBD1 (6 bases). Trimming left V 0 bases short and J 6 bases short, with 15 bases between. The CDR3 spans 15 residues. Germline V gene lookup returns CDR1 SGDLS and CDR2 YYNGEE. This CDR3 is CASSVDLDRRDGYTF. CDR3 nucleotides: TGTGCCAGCAGCGTAGACCTTGACAGGCGTGATGGCTACACCTTC.

V and J are TRBV19 and TRBJ1-2, with D uncertain. CDR1 is LNHDA, CDR2 SQIVND, per germline (reference sequence). The CDR3 runs 15 residues. V was trimmed by 1 base and J by 0 bases, leaving 9 bases between them. CDR3 DNA: TGTGCCAGTAGTATAGCAGCTTCTTCTAACTATGGCTACACCTTC. It is translated as CASSIAASSNYGYTF.

The gene calls are TRBV6-2 or TRBV6-3 and TRBJ1-1; no firm D call. Trimming took off 4 bases at V and 1 base at J, with 13 bases between the two ends. Germline V gene lookup returns CDR1 MNHEY and CDR2 SVGEGT. The CDR3 extends over 15 amino acids. The CDR3 protein is CASSSPAGGNTEAFF. For the CDR3, the DNA is TGTGCCAGCAGTTCCCCCGCAGGTGGGAACACTGAAGCTTTCTTT.

The chain has TRBV6-5 and TRBJ1-1; a weak D match, TRBD1 (5 bases). The CDR3 is made up of 14 amino acids. V lost 3 bases to trimming and J lost 0 bases, with 8 bases between them. Germline CDR1 reads MNHEY; CDR2 reads SVGAGI. The CDR3 region is CASSYGTVNTEAFF. DNA for the CDR3: TGTGCCAGCAGTTATGGGACGGTGAACACTGAAGCTTTCTTT.

This chain uses TRBV2 with TRBJ1-1; D remains ambiguous. CDR1 is SNHLY and CDR2 is FYNNEI in the germline V gene. The germline V and J ends were trimmed by 4 bases and 1 base, with 10 bases remaining between them. This CDR3 is built from 14 residues. For the CDR3, the DNA is TGTGCCAGCAGTGCCCAACTGAGGAACACTGAAGCTTTCTTT. Translating gives CASSAQLRNTEAFF.

This clone turned up a few times. V and J are TRBV3-1 (or the pseudogene TRBV3-2) and TRBJ1-1; no firm D call. V lost 1 base and J 1 base, leaving 4 bases between the germline ends. From germline, CDR1 is LGHDT and CDR2 YNNKEL (reference sequence). This CDR3 comprises 13 residues. The CDR3 reads CASSQARNTEAFF. The CDR3 bases are TGTGCCAGCAGCCAAGCCAGGAACACTGAAGCTTTCTTT.

V gene TRBV6-1 combines with J gene TRBJ1-5; D may be TRBD1 (5 bases). V lost 0 bases to trimming and J lost 5 bases, with 14 bases between them. The CDR3 loop spans 16 amino acids. CDR1 and CDR2 (germline): MNHNS, SASEGT. CDR3 residues: CASSEAQGSFYQPQHF. The CDR3 nucleotides read TGTGCCAGCAGTGAAGCGCAGGGTTCCTTTTATCAGCCCCAGCATTTT.